The clone carrying this T cell receptor (beta chain) was seen once. These data belong to a study of cytomegalovirus exposure and HLA in healthy donors. J gave up 2 bases and V 3 bases, and 15 bases lay outside the gene matches. The CDR3 runs to 18 residues. Per the germline V gene, CDR1 is SGHNT and CDR2 is YYREEE (reference sequence). Donors consisted of healthy bone marrow donors. The PCR used 60 Vbeta and 13 Jbeta primers. Here immunoSEQ multiplex PCR was the method, and the copy in TCRdb shows in-frame clones only, minus some. Found here are fewer than 250,000 clones, about 83% of them singletons; the top ten hold roughly 1.7%.

The sequencing input was PBMCs. The J gene is TRBJ2-5, the V gene TRBV5-4, with 8 bases matching TRBD2. The source of this sequence is a man aged 35 to 55 in good health and CMV-seropositive. The CDR3: CASSSRGEGQDDQETQYF. Here the CDR3 DNA reads TGTGCCAGCAGCTCGCGGGGGGAGGGGCAGGATGATCAAGAGACCCAGTACTTC.